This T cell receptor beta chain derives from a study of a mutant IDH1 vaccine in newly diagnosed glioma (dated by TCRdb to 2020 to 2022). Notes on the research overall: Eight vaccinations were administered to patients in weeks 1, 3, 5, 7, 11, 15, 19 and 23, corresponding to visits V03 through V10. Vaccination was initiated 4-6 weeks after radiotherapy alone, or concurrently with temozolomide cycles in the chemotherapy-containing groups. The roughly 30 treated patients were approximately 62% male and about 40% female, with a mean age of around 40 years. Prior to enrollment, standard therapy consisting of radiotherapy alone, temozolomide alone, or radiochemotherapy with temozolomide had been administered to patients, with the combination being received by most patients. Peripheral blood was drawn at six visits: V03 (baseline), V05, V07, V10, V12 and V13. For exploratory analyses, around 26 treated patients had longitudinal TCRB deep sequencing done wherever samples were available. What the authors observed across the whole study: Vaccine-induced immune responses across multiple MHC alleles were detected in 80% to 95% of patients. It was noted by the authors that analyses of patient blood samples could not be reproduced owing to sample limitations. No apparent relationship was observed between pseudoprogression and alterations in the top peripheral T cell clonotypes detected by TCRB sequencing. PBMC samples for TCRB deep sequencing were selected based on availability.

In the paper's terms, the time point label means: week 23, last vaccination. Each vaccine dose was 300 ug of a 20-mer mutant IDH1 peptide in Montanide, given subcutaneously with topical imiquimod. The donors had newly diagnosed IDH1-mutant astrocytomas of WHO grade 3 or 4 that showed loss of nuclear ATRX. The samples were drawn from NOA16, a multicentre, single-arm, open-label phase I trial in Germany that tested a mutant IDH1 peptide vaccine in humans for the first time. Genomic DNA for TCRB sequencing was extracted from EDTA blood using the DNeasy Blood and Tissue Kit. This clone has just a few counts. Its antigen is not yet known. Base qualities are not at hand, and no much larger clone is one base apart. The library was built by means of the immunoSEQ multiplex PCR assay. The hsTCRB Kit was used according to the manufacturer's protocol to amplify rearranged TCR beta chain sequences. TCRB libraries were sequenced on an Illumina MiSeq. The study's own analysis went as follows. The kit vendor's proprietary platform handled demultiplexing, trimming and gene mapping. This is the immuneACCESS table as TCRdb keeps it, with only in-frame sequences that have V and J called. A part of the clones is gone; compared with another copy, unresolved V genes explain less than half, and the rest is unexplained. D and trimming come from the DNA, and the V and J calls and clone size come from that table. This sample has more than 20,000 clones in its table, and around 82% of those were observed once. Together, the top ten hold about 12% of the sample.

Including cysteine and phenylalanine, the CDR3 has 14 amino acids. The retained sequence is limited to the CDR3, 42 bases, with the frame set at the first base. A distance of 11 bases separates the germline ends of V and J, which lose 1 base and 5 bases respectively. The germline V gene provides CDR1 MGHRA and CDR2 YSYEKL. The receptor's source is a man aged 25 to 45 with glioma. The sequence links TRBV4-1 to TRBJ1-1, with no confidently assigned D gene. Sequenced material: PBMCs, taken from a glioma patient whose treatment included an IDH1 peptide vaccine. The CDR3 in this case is CASSQVWAGTEAFF. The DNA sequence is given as TGCGCCAGCAGCCAAGTCTGGGCGGGAACTGAAGCTTTCTTT.